In this sample, the clone carrying this T cell receptor beta chain turned up a few times. Trimming shortened V by 5 bases and J by 0 bases, and 12 bases separated the two germline ends. The CDR3 loop spans 15 amino acids. The germline V gene has CDR1 SGDLS and CDR2 YYNGEE. This sample was included in a study of blood T cell repertoires in COVID-19. Looking at the study overall: Material from acute and convalescent COVID-19 was sourced from the United States, Italy and Spain. T cells, B-cell-depleted T cells, or PBMCs supplied cDNA or gDNA.

Generated by immunoSEQ multiplex PCR, the TCRdb table keeps only in-frame clones and is missing some. The sample has some 350,000 clones; about 90% are singletons. Cohorts were assigned according to the clinical history that participants reported. This receptor was identified in a woman aged 30 to 39 who had recovered from COVID-19. Material: PBMCs or T cells enriched from blood (not recorded which). J is TRBJ1-3 and V is TRBV9; D call uncertain. The CDR3 loop reads CASSRVLGSGNTIYF. CDR3 in DNA: TGTGCCAGCAGTAGAGTACTAGGCTCTGGAAACACCATATATTTT.